This T cell receptor beta chain was documented in a study of blood T cells in healthy people across ages (dated by TCRdb to between 2014 and 2017). Concerning the study at large: In model experiments, template switching captured about one uniquely barcoded TCR beta cDNA molecule for every two T cells. Using deep sequencing normalized with unique cDNA molecular identifiers, the study measured how TCR beta repertoire diversity changes with age. Donors were grouped into four age groups: young (average roughly 17 years), middle-aged (over 35), aged (around 60) and long-lived (about 82). To avoid experimental bias, donors of different ages were randomly spread across the sequencing lanes. Using the same blood draw, the study looked at two additional independent replicas of 1 million unique cDNA reads for two donors, one aged 18 to 30 and the other aged 80 or older. Results the study describes overall, beyond this receptor: As age increased, observed TCR beta diversity per million T cells dropped in a roughly linear way, and a significant reduction was already evident by age 40. Since profiling was done on bulk unsorted PBMCs, naive and antigen-experienced compartments could not be conclusively compared. The CMV infection status of donors was not known, potentially confounding age-related changes in expanded clonotypes. Compared with the aged group, the long-lived group had more naive CD4+ T cells, fewer expanded clones and increased TCR diversity, a pattern suggesting age selection. Estimates of total diversity based on one million sequenced T cells were considered lower bounds and underestimates. A strong correlation was found between observed TCR beta diversity and the percentage of naive T cells measured by flow cytometry.

Donors were a few dozen systemically healthy Caucasian individuals from Russia aged about 6 to 100 years. Each donor gave roughly 9.5 milliliters of peripheral blood, collected into EDTA-treated Vacutainer tubes. PBMCs were isolated by Ficoll-Paque density-gradient centrifugation, with at least 6 million obtained per sample. Trizol reagent was used to extract total RNA from the PBMCs, yielding at least 5.5 micrograms per sample. The percentages of naive CD45RAhigh/CD27high T cells were determined by flow cytometry on a PBMC aliquot from every donor. Libraries were built with 5' RACE. Instrument on record: Illumina HiSeq 2500. A second about 7 to 11 cycle PCR used a sample-barcoded 5' primer and a J-beta primer mix. Each TCR beta cDNA molecule received a unique molecular identifier from a template-switch 5' adaptor carrying 12 random nucleotides. Each sample yielded at least 2.5 million CDR3-containing paired-end reads. First-strand cDNA synthesis was performed from all RNA using the Mint cDNA synthesis kit, with priming by a TRBC-specific oligonucleotide. Following uracil-DNA glycosylase treatment, all cDNA underwent a first 18-cycle PCR with the universal primers M1SS and BC2_uni_R. The authors processed their data as follows. For normalization, 1 million high-quality reads, each with a distinct molecular identifier, were randomly selected from each sample. Reads with shared molecular identifiers were discarded instead of being binned into consensus sequences. MiTCR, run with a Q25 quality threshold and the strictest error-elimination algorithm, handled CDR3 identification, clonotype clustering and error correction. A nonparametric unseen species model using Euler transformation provided a lower-bound estimate of total TCR beta diversity. TCRdb reworked the public reads: Q25 trimming with fastp, MiXCR clone assembly, productive beta chains retained. Rows with one shared CDR3 protein collapse into an entry with the most common genes and DNA. The V and J calls come from TCRdb's annotation, not from the publication. This sample holds under 2 million distinct CDR3 sequences; about 32% were observed only once. The top ten hold 11% of the sample.

Remarks on this clonotype: No cognate antigen has been identified for it. The junction shows a germline mismatch at one end, possibly a read error.

The CDR3 runs 13 amino acids, cysteine and phenylalanine included. Solely the CDR3 DNA is kept, with 39 bases framed from the first base. CDR1 SGHDT and CDR2 YYEEEE are derived from the germline V gene. The TCR comes from a woman aged 25 to 45 in good health. The sequence joins TRBV5-6 to TRBJ2-3; a confident D gene designation cannot be given. Sample: blood. The sequenced DNA: TGTGCCAGTAGCTCCTCGTTAGGGGATACGCAGTATTTT. Its product reads: CASSSSLGDTQYF.